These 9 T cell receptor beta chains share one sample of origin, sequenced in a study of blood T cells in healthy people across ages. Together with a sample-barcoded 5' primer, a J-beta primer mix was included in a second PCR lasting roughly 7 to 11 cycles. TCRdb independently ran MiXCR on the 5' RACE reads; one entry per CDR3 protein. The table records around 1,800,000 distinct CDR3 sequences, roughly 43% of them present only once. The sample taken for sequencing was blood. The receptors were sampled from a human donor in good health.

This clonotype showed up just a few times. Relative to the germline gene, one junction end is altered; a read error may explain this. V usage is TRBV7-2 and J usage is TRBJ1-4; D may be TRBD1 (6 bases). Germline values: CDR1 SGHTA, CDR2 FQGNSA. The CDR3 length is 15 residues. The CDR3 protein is CASSRGGATSEKLFF. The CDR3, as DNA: TGTGCCAGCAGCCGAGGGGGTGCAACTAGTGAAAAACTGTTTTTT.

As DNA, the CDR3 is TGTGCCAGCAGCTTACGTGGCAGAGCCTATGGCTACACCTTC. It specifies CASSLRGRAYGYTF. The V call is TRBV7-6, the J call TRBJ1-2; D ambiguous. Germline V gene sequence: CDR1 SGHVS, CDR2 FNYEAQ. V lost 2 bases and J lost 4, with 11 bases in between. The CDR3 is made up of 14 amino acids.

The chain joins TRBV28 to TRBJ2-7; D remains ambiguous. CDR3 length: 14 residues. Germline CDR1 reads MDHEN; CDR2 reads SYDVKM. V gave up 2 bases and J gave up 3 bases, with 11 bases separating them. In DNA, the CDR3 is TGTGCCAGCAGTTTACCCGGGTCAGTCTACGAGCAGTACTTC. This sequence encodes CASSLPGSVYEQYF.

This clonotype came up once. CDR3 nucleotides: TGTGCCAGCAGCTTCGGGTCTCTAGCCGCCTCCTACGAGCAGTACTTC. The encoded protein is CASSFGSLAASYEQYF. This chain connects TRBV11-1 to TRBJ2-7; D may be TRBD2 (5 bases). Trimming removed 3 bases at V and 0 bases at J, with 15 bases between. The CDR3 is made up of 16 amino acids. Germline CDR1 is SGHAT and CDR2 is FQDESV (reference sequence).

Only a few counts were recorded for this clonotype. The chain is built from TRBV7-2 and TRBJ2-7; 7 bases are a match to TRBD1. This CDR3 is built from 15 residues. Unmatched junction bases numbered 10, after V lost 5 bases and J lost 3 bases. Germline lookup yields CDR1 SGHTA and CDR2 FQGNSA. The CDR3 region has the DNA TGTGCCAGCAGCCCCTTTCGGACAGGCATCTACGAGCAGTACTTC. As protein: CASSPFRTGIYEQYF.

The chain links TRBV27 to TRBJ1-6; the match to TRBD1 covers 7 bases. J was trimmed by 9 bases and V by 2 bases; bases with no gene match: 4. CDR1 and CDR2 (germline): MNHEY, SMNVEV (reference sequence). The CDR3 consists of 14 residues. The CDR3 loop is CASSLVGGPSPLHF. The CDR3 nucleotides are TGTGCCAGCAGTTTAGTAGGGGGCCCTTCACCCCTCCACTTT.

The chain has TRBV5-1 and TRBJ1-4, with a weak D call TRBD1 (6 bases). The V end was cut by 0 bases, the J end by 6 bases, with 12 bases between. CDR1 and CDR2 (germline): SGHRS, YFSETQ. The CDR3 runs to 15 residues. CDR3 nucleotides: TGCGCCAGCAGCTTGGAGGGGGTGGATTATGAAAAACTGTTTTTT. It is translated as CASSLEGVDYEKLFF.

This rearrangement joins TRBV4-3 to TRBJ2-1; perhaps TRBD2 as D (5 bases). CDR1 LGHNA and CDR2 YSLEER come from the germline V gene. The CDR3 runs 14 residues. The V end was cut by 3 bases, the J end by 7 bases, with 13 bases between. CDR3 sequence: CASSHGSSRNEQFF. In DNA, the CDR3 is TGCGCCAGCAGCCACGGTTCTAGCAGGAATGAGCAGTTCTTC.

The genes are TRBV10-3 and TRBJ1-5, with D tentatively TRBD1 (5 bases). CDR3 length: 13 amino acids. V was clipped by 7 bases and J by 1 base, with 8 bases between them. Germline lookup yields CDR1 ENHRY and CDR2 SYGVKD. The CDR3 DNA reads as TGTGCCATCAATTCAGGGAGCAATCAGCCCCAGCATTTT. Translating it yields CAINSGSNQPQHF.